These 16 T cell receptor beta chains were all obtained from the same sample, sequenced in a study of cytomegalovirus exposure and HLA in healthy donors. Primers included in the PCR were 60 Vbeta and 13 Jbeta primers. TCRdb's table, derived via immunoSEQ multiplex PCR, lists solely in-frame clones and lacks some. The data contain some 170,000 clones, over 80% of them singletons. The sequenced sample was PBMCs. These receptors were obtained from a man aged 50-59 years in good health and CMV-seropositive.

The rearrangement links TRBV29-1 to TRBJ2-7, with D maybe TRBD1 (6 bases). The germline CDR1 and CDR2 sequences are SQVTM and ANQGSEA. The CDR3 has 15 amino acids. The germline V and J ends were trimmed by 3 bases and 1 base, with 16 bases remaining between them. CDR3 sequence reads: CSVEVGRGRSYEQYF. For the CDR3, the DNA is TGCAGCGTTGAGGTGGGCAGGGGCCGATCCTACGAGCAGTACTTC.

The sample holds a few counts of this clone. The chain recombines TRBV7-2 with TRBJ2-3, with D possibly matching TRBD2 (6 bases). CDR3 size: 15 residues. Germline V CDR1 and CDR2: SGHTA, FQGNSA. V lost 2 bases to trimming and J lost 0 bases, with 9 bases between them. The CDR3 DNA reads as TGTGCCAGCAGCTTAACGGGGACTAGCACAGATACGCAGTATTTT. It is translated as CASSLTGTSTDTQYF.

The J gene is TRBJ2-5, the V gene TRBV6-6; 7 bases are a match to TRBD2. Germline CDR1 reads MNHNY; CDR2 reads SVGAGI (reference sequence). The CDR3 is 14 residues long. Unmatched junction bases numbered 7, after V lost 4 bases and J lost 5 bases. The CDR3 sequence is CASSSGGGGETQYF. CDR3 sequence (DNA): TGTGCCAGCAGTTCGGGTGGGGGAGGGGAGACCCAGTACTTC.

This rearrangement joins TRBV5-1 to TRBJ2-3, with 7 bases lining up with TRBD2. V was pared by 5 bases and J by 3 bases, with 9 bases of the junction left unmatched. Germline loops: CDR1 SGHRS, CDR2 YFSETQ. The CDR3 is 15 residues long. The chain's CDR3 is CASRKLASSTDTQYF. DNA of the CDR3: TGCGCCAGCAGAAAACTAGCGTCCTCTACAGATACGCAGTATTTT.

The sample holds one count of this clone. This rearrangement joins TRBV5-5 to TRBJ2-7, with a tentative D call TRBD2 (5 bases). V was clipped by 4 bases and J by 1 base, with 18 bases between them. CDR1 and CDR2 from the germline V gene are SGHKS and YYEKEE (reference sequence). The CDR3 totals 16 residues. For the CDR3, the DNA is TGTGCCAGCAGCGGTCAGACCCCTCTAGCATCCTACGAGCAGTACTTC. This encodes CASSGQTPLASYEQYF.

CDR3 nucleotides: TGTGCCAGCAGCCCGGAGGGACAGGCCAATTCACCCCTCCACTTT. Translating gives CASSPEGQANSPLHF. This chain links TRBV5-4 with TRBJ1-6; 8 bases line up with TRBD1. CDR1 is SGHNT and CDR2 is YYREEE in the germline V gene (reference sequence). V shed 4 bases and J 7 bases; nucleotides not matched to a gene: 7. The CDR3 consists of 15 residues.

The gene calls are TRBV7-2 and TRBJ2-3; tentative D call: TRBD2 (5 bases). This CDR3 spans 15 amino acids. The germline V gene has CDR1 SGHTA and CDR2 FQGNSA. The ends were cut back, 4 bases at V and 0 bases at J, with 11 bases in the middle. The DNA of the CDR3 is TGTGCCAGCAGCTCACTCGGGATGAGCACAGATACGCAGTATTTT. The encoded protein is CASSSLGMSTDTQYF.

This sequence joins TRBV7-9 and TRBJ1-5; 7 positions agree with TRBD1. After removal of 4 bases from V and 3 bases from J, the junction contained 6 bases not matched to a gene. Germline-derived CDR1 and CDR2 are SEHNR and FQNEAQ (reference sequence). The CDR3 length is 15 residues. The CDR3 region is CASSSNTGANQPQHF. The CDR3 bases are TGTGCCAGCAGCTCCAACACAGGGGCCAATCAGCCCCAGCATTTT.

This sequence joins TRBV7-9 and TRBJ2-3; D is perhaps TRBD2 (5 bases). The length of the CDR3 is 13 residues. V lost 6 bases to trimming and J lost 4 bases, with 11 bases between them. Germline-derived CDR1 and CDR2 are SEHNR and FQNEAQ (reference sequence). The CDR3 DNA reads TGTGCCAGCAGGACGGGGTGGTCAGATACGCAGTATTTT. This gives the protein CASRTGWSDTQYF.

The CDR3 nucleotides are TGTGCCAGCAGTTTACAGGGGGCGCGCAATGAGCAGTTCTTC. This codes for CASSLQGARNEQFF. The genes are TRBV28 and TRBJ2-1; TRBD1 matches 8 bases. CDR3 size: 14 residues. Germline assignment: CDR1 MDHEN and CDR2 SYDVKM. J was trimmed by 6 bases and V by 2 bases; bases with no gene match: 3.

The chain combines TRBV9 with TRBJ2-3, with 11 bases lining up with TRBD2. CDR1 SGDLS and CDR2 YYNGEE come from the germline V gene. J gave up 5 bases and V 3 bases, and 2 bases lay outside the gene matches. The CDR3 consists of 14 residues. CDR3 amino acids: CASSASGRLDTQYF. In nucleotides, the CDR3 is TGTGCCAGCAGCGCTAGCGGGAGGTTAGATACGCAGTATTTT. The variable domain in full, with the rest retrieved from reference TRBV9 and TRBJ2-3, is DSGVTQTPKHLITATGQRVTLRCSPRSGDLSVYWYQQSLDQGLQFLIQYYNGEERAKGNILERFSAQQFPDLHSELNLSSLELGDSALYFCASSASGRLDTQYFGPGTRLTVL.

The chain couples TRBV27 to TRBJ1-5; tentatively, D is TRBD1 (6 bases). Per the germline V gene, CDR1 is MNHEY and CDR2 is SMNVEV (reference sequence). Deletions cut 5 bases from V and 4 bases from J, with 12 bases between. This CDR3 spans 14 amino acids. CDR3 protein: CASSTQGRNQPQHF. CDR3 DNA: TGTGCCAGCAGTACACAGGGTCGGAATCAGCCCCAGCATTTT.

V usage is TRBV19 and J usage is TRBJ1-5, with TRBD1 as a possible D gene (5 bases). V dropped 5 bases and J dropped 6 bases, with 14 bases sitting between them. Germline CDR1 LNHDA, CDR2 SQIVND (reference sequence). This CDR3 region has 14 residues. The CDR3 DNA reads as TGTGCCAGTAGTCGAGGGGAGGGAGGTCAGCCCCAGCATTTT. Its translation: CASSRGEGGQPQHF. The full variable domain, in which reference TRBV19 and TRBJ1-5 provide the parts outside the CDR3, is DGGITQSPKYLFRKEGQNVTLSCEQNLNHDAMYWYRQDPGQGLRLIYYSQIVNDFQKGDIAEGYSVSREKKESFPLTVTSAQKNPTAFYLCASSRGEGGQPQHFGDGTRLSIL.

This clone occurred once. The chain combines TRBV5-1 with TRBJ2-5, with 7 bases matching TRBD1. V lost 2 bases to trimming and J lost 5 bases; unmatched junction nucleotides: 3. Germline assignment: CDR1 SGHRS and CDR2 YFSETQ. This CDR3 spans 13 amino acids. The CDR3 sequence: CASSFTGDETQYF. DNA for the CDR3: TGCGCCAGCAGCTTTACAGGGGATGAGACCCAGTACTTC.

V is TRBV5-4 and J is TRBJ2-7, with TRBD2 matching over 10 bases. V lost 4 bases, J lost 3 bases, and 7 bases stayed unmatched. The germline CDR1 and CDR2 sequences are SGHNT and YYREEE (reference sequence). CDR3 length: 15 residues. CDR3 DNA: TGTGCCAGCAGCCGGTCGATAGCGGGGGGCTACGAGCAGTACTTC. It is translated as CASSRSIAGGYEQYF.

This rearrangement joins TRBV7-9 to TRBJ2-1, with 10 bases matching TRBD2. From germline, CDR1 is SEHNR and CDR2 FQNEAQ (reference sequence). The junction had 11 bases not matched to a gene; V was cut back by 0 bases and J by 9 bases. The CDR3 runs 17 residues. Written as DNA, the CDR3 is TGTGCCAGCAGCTTAGCGTCAGGACTAGCGGCACGACGTGAGCAGTTCTTC. It encodes CASSLASGLAARREQFF. Looking up the rest from reference TRBV7-9 and TRBJ2-1 gives the full variable domain: DTGVSQNPRHKITKRGQNVTFRCDPISEHNRLYWYRQTLGQGPEFLTYFQNEAQLEKSRLLSDRFSAERPKGSFSTLEIQRTEQGDSAMYLCASSLASGLAARREQFFGPGTRLTVL.